Presented here are 9 T cell receptor beta chains from one specimen sequenced in a study of monozygotic twins with inflammatory bowel disease. TCRdb reprocessed the 5' RACE reads and stores each CDR3 protein as one record, lacking DNA. Its clone listing holds roughly 170,000 distinct CDR3 sequences. Material for sequencing was blood. Every receptor here comes from a human donor with ulcerative colitis or Crohn's disease, or a healthy co-twin of an affected twin (not recorded which).

This chain links TRBV3-1 with TRBJ2-4. There are 18 residues in the CDR3. The germline CDR1 and CDR2 sequences are LGHDT and YNNKEL (reference sequence). CDR3 region: CASSQDLWQDPSKNIQYF.

The chain has TRBV5-1 and TRBJ2-3; without DNA, the TCRdb call of TRBD1 cannot be checked. The V gene's germline CDR1 is SGHRS and CDR2 YFSETQ. The CDR3 has 15 residues. The CDR3 loop reads CASSFEAGAADTQYF.

The CDR3 sequence: CASRKARAATDTQYF. The J gene is TRBJ2-3, the V gene TRBV5-1. The CDR3 is made up of 15 amino acids. Germline V lookup: CDR1 SGHRS, CDR2 YFSETQ.

The chain has TRBV7-2 and TRBJ2-4. CDR1 is SGHTA and CDR2 is FQGNSA in the germline V gene. The CDR3 is made up of 13 amino acids. The CDR3 sequence is CASSVSDRNIQYF. Looking up the rest from reference TRBV7-2 and TRBJ2-4 gives the full variable domain: GAGVSQSPSNKVTEKGKDVELRCDPISGHTALYWYRQSLGQGLEFLIYFQGNSAPDKSGLPSDRFSAERTGGSVSTLTIQRTQQEDSAVYLCASSVSDRNIQYFGAGTRLSVL.

The chain couples TRBV15 to TRBJ2-5; absent DNA, TCRdb's TRBD1 call cannot be checked. Germline assignment: CDR1 LNHNV and CDR2 YYDKDF (reference sequence). The CDR3 has 19 amino acids. CDR3 residues: CATSRDPSDLVRGVETQYF.

The chain joins TRBV10-2 to TRBJ2-7; the TRBD2 assignment by TCRdb is unverifiable without DNA. The CDR3 consists of 14 residues. Looked up from germline, CDR1 is WSHSY and CDR2 is SAAADI. The CDR3 here is CASSEGRKEAEQYF.

V and J are TRBV4-3 and TRBJ2-1; no DNA is available, so the TRBD1 call from TCRdb remains unchecked. The germline CDR1 and CDR2 sequences are LGHNA and YSLEER. The CDR3 loop spans 15 amino acids. This CDR3 reads CASNDAGTDGNEQFF.

CDR3 in amino acids: CSASSWGLQNEQFF. The gene calls are TRBV20-1 and TRBJ2-1; TCRdb gives TRBD1 as the D gene, but with no DNA this cannot be confirmed. The CDR3 contains 14 residues. The V gene's germline CDR1 is DFQATT and CDR2 SNEGSKA (reference sequence).

The chain links TRBV20-1 to TRBJ2-1. The CDR3 is 12 amino acids. Germline values: CDR1 DFQATT, CDR2 SNEGSKA (reference sequence). The CDR3 is CSARELAAEQFF.